One and the same sample provided the 26 T cell receptor beta chains below, sequenced in a study of T cells in Graves' hyperthyroidism and ophthalmopathy. There were TCR beta CDR3 regions amplified from RNA transcripts. When the TCR CDR3 underwent first-round RT-PCR, the HTBI primer set was used. TCRdb reprocessed the multiplex PCR reads via MiXCR and lists one record per CDR3 protein. The sample lists about 300,000 distinct CDR3 sequences; roughly 18% were seen once. Sequenced sample: blood. These receptors were collected from a man between 45 and 60 years old with Graves' ophthalmopathy.

The V call is TRBV6-5, the J call TRBJ1-2; 7 bases line up with TRBD1. CDR1 is MNHEY, CDR2 SVGAGI, per germline. This CDR3 comprises 14 residues. Unmatched junction bases numbered 7, after V lost 2 bases and J lost 7 bases. The CDR3 DNA sequence: TGTGCCAGCAGTTACGGAAGGGACAGCCGTGGCTACACCTTC. Amino acids: CASSYGRDSRGYTF.

This clonotype was observed a few times. The CDR3 here is CASSTRGQGNSEQYF. CDR3 sequence (DNA): TGTGCCAGTAGTACGCGGGGACAGGGAAATAGCGAGCAGTACTTC. The chain has TRBV19 and TRBJ2-7; 9 positions match TRBD1. From germline, CDR1 is LNHDA and CDR2 SQIVND (reference sequence). This CDR3 comprises 15 residues. Trimming at V came to 4 bases and at J to 6 bases, leaving 10 bases not matched to a gene. Together with reference TRBV19 and TRBJ2-7, the CDR3 gives the full variable domain: DGGITQSPKYLFRKEGQNVTLSCEQNLNHDAMYWYRQDPGQGLRLIYYSQIVNDFQKGDIAEGYSVSREKKESFPLTVTSAQKNPTAFYLCASSTRGQGNSEQYFGPGTRLTVT.

This clonotype was found many times. The CDR3 nucleotides read TGTGCCAGCAGTGTACTCTTGGGGGTCGAGCAGTTCTTC. Amino acids: CASSVLLGVEQFF. The V and J genes are TRBV2 and TRBJ2-1; D could derive from TRBD1 or TRBD2 (5 bases each). V dropped 4 bases and J dropped 10 bases, with 14 bases sitting between them. The CDR3 extends over 13 amino acids. Germline CDR1 is SNHLY and CDR2 is FYNNEI.

This chain connects TRBV5-1 to TRBJ1-4; the match to TRBD1 covers 7 bases. From germline, CDR1 is SGHRS and CDR2 YFSETQ. Unmatched junction bases numbered 7, after V lost 5 bases and J lost 3 bases. CDR3 length: 15 amino acids. The CDR3 sequence is CASRRQGGSNEKLFF. The CDR3 bases are TGCGCCAGCAGACGACAGGGAGGTTCTAATGAAAAACTGTTTTTT.

This clonotype was seen only a few times. The chain couples TRBV3-1 to TRBJ2-3, with TRBD2 matching 7 bases. From germline, CDR1 is LGHDT and CDR2 YNNKEL (reference sequence). V was clipped by 4 bases and J by 2 bases; unmatched bases: 12. This CDR3 is 17 amino acids long. This chain's CDR3 is CASSPAHLAAPTDTQYF. CDR3 coding DNA: TGTGCCAGCAGCCCTGCCCATCTAGCGGCGCCCACAGATACGCAGTATTTT.

This rearrangement joins TRBV27 to TRBJ1-2; 7 nucleotides match TRBD1. There are 15 residues in the CDR3. In germline, CDR1 is MNHEY, CDR2 SMNVEV (reference sequence). V lost 2 bases to trimming and J lost 2 bases; unmatched junction nucleotides: 5. The DNA of the CDR3 is TGTGCCAGCAGTTTAAAGGGGGCCGGCAACTATGGCTACACCTTC. It yields the protein CASSLKGAGNYGYTF.

The sample holds many counts of this clonotype. The chain uses TRBV13 and TRBJ2-1; 10 nucleotides align to TRBD2. V lost 1 base to trimming and J lost 4 bases; unmatched junction nucleotides: 4. Germline CDR1 is PRHDT and CDR2 is FYEKMQ (reference sequence). The CDR3 is 16 amino acids. The CDR3 is CASSLESLAGYNEQFF. CDR3 nucleotide sequence: TGTGCCAGCAGCTTAGAATCACTAGCGGGATACAATGAGCAGTTCTTC. The full variable domain, in which reference TRBV13 and TRBJ2-1 provide the parts outside the CDR3, is AAGVIQSPRHLIKEKRETATLKCYPIPRHDTVYWYQQGPGQDPQFLISFYEKMQSDKGSIPDRFSAQQFSDYHSELNMSSLELGDSALYFCASSLESLAGYNEQFFGPGTRLTVL.

This clonotype was counted only a few times. This chain uses TRBV10-3 with TRBJ2-5, with 8 bases that match TRBD1. The CDR3 has 14 amino acids. CDR1 ENHRY and CDR2 SYGVKD come from the germline V gene. Trimming cost V 7 bases and J 1 base; bases outside gene matches: 5. In DNA form, the CDR3 reads TGTGCCATCAAGTCGACAGGGGCCCAAGAGACCCAGTACTTC. The encoded protein is CAIKSTGAQETQYF.

At least ten counts were recorded for this clonotype. In DNA, the CDR3 is TGCAGTGCTAGCGGAGCGGGGGCTGTTACAGATACGCAGTATTTT. Amino acids: CSASGAGAVTDTQYF. The chain joins TRBV20-1 to TRBJ2-3, with 8 positions matching TRBD2. This CDR3 spans 15 amino acids. After removal of 3 bases from V and 3 bases from J, the junction contained 8 bases not matched to a gene. Germline V gene lookup returns CDR1 DFQATT and CDR2 SNEGSKA (reference sequence).

In this sample, this clonotype turned up a few times. The genes are TRBV25-1 and TRBJ2-5, with TRBD2 matching over 13 bases. Germline values: CDR1 MGHDK, CDR2 SYGVNS. The CDR3 extends over 14 amino acids. Losses at the gene ends were 3 bases for V and 11 bases for J; bases not matched to a gene: 6. The CDR3 region is CASSDGLAGVNQYF. CDR3 coding DNA: TGTGCCAGCAGTGACGGACTAGCGGGAGTTAATCAGTACTTC.

This clonotype was observed many times. V and J are TRBV2 and TRBJ2-7; no reliable D call. The V end was cut by 5 bases, the J end by 5 bases, with 10 bases between. The CDR3 runs 12 residues. The germline CDR1 and CDR2 sequences are SNHLY and FYNNEI. CDR3 protein: CASSYYQDEQYF. In DNA, the CDR3 is TGTGCCAGCAGTTACTACCAGGACGAGCAGTACTTC. Based on the CDR3 plus reference TRBV2 and TRBJ2-7, the full variable domain is EPEVTQTPSHQVTQMGQEVILRCVPISNHLYFYWYRQILGQKVEFLVSFYNNEISEKSEIFDDQFSVERPDGSNFTLKIRSTKLEDSAMYFCASSYYQDEQYFGPGTRLTVT.

This clonotype occurred many times. J is TRBJ2-3 and V is TRBV12-5, with 11 positions matching TRBD2. This CDR3 has 16 residues. V dropped 5 bases and J dropped 0; count of bases not matched to a gene: 4. The V gene's germline CDR1 is LGHNT and CDR2 FRNRAP. The CDR3 DNA reads as TGTGCTAGTGGTCCGGGGACTAGCGGAAGCACAGATACGCAGTATTTT. Amino acid sequence: CASGPGTSGSTDTQYF.

There are many counts of this clonotype. The rearrangement links TRBV14 to TRBJ1-1, with D unclear. Germline V gives CDR1 SGHDN, CDR2 FVKESK. CDR3 length equals 13 residues. V was shortened by 1 base and J by 7 bases, with 10 bases between the two germline ends. CDR3: CASSQVLWVEAFF. As DNA, the CDR3 is TGTGCCAGCAGCCAAGTCCTATGGGTTGAAGCTTTCTTT.

Ten or more counts support this clonotype. This rearrangement joins TRBV11-2 to TRBJ2-1; 10 nucleotides agree with TRBD2. Germline CDR1 and CDR2: SGHAT and FQNNGV. The V and J ends lost 0 bases and 8 bases, in that order; junction bases with no gene match: 19. This CDR3 has 20 residues. CDR3 region: CASSLDQESSGRPPHHEQFF. The DNA for the CDR3 is TGTGCCAGCAGCTTAGATCAGGAGTCTAGCGGGAGACCCCCCCACCATGAGCAGTTCTTC.

The table lists this clonotype with many counts. V gene TRBV5-1 combines with J gene TRBJ2-7; 10 nucleotides agree with TRBD2. After removal of 5 bases from V and 3 bases from J, the junction contained 14 bases not matched to a gene. The CDR3 is 17 residues long. Looked up from germline, CDR1 is SGHRS and CDR2 is YFSETQ. This CDR3 reads CASRQEASGSLFYEQYF. CDR3 bases: TGCGCCAGCAGACAGGAGGCTAGCGGGAGTCTCTTCTACGAGCAGTACTTC.

V gene TRBV18 combines with J gene TRBJ1-5; D gene unclear. With 2 bases removed from V and 4 bases from J, the gap between germline ends came to 6 bases. The CDR3 sequence is 13 residues long. Germline CDR1 KGHSH, CDR2 LQKENI. The CDR3 nucleotides read TGTGCCAGCTCACCATCAAGGAATCAGCCCCAGCATTTT. Translation gives CASSPSRNQPQHF.

This clonotype was picked up many times. The chain couples TRBV20-1 to TRBJ2-1; 8 bases are a match to TRBD1. Germline assignment: CDR1 DFQATT and CDR2 SNEGSKA (reference sequence). The junction had 9 bases not matched to a gene; V was cut back by 3 bases and J by 8 bases. CDR3 length: 14 residues. CDR3 DNA sequence: TGCAGTGCTAGTCGACAGGGGACTCGGGATGAGCAGTTCTTC. This sequence encodes CSASRQGTRDEQFF.

This clonotype came up many times. The rearrangement links TRBV7-6 to TRBJ2-1, with 9 bases that match TRBD2. The CDR3 has 19 amino acids. V lost 1 base to trimming and J lost 7 bases; unmatched junction nucleotides: 17. Looked up from germline, CDR1 is SGHVS and CDR2 is FNYEAQ. The DNA for the CDR3 is TGTGCCAGCAGCTTAGGTCGCCGGGCGGGAGGGCCCGGTGGAAATGAGCAGTTCTTC. Its translation: CASSLGRRAGGPGGNEQFF.

This clonotype was counted only a few times. The J gene is TRBJ1-5, the V gene TRBV19; 8 nucleotides line up with TRBD1. Germline CDR1 is LNHDA and CDR2 is SQIVND (reference sequence). The CDR3 length is 16 residues. J was trimmed by 4 bases and V by 3 bases; bases with no gene match: 8. This CDR3 reads CASSILTGQVNQPQHF. The CDR3 bases are TGTGCCAGTAGTATTCTTACGGGACAGGTAAATCAGCCCCAGCATTTT.

This clonotype occurred many times. J is TRBJ2-7 and V is TRBV12-3 or TRBV12-4; 7 bases align to TRBD2. CDR3 length: 15 amino acids. V shed 5 bases, J shed 2 bases, and the junction held 9 bases outside the gene matches. This CDR3 is CASSPMPGGTYEQYF. CDR3 DNA sequence: TGTGCCAGCAGTCCTATGCCGGGAGGCACCTACGAGCAGTACTTC.

Only a few counts were recorded for this clonotype. V usage is TRBV24-1 and J usage is TRBJ2-1; TRBD2 matches 11 bases. Trimming took 6 bases from V and 7 from J; bases not matched to a gene: 7. The CDR3 length is 15 residues. CDR1 and CDR2 from the germline V gene are KGHDR and SFDVKD. In nucleotides, the CDR3 is TGTGCCACCAGTCGGGGGACTAGCGGTTCTAATGAGCAGTTCTTC. As protein: CATSRGTSGSNEQFF.

V and J are TRBV15 and TRBJ1-5; D not resolved. CDR1 is LNHNV, CDR2 YYDKDF, per germline (reference sequence). With 1 base removed from V and 5 bases from J, the gap between germline ends came to 6 bases. The CDR3 has 13 amino acids. This CDR3 reads CATSRGVDQPQHF. CDR3 nucleotides: TGTGCCACCAGCAGAGGAGTAGATCAGCCCCAGCATTTT.

This clonotype was observed many times. The chain links TRBV20-1 to TRBJ2-1, with 10 bases identical to TRBD2. CDR3 length: 17 residues. Germline CDR1 is DFQATT and CDR2 is SNEGSKA (reference sequence). V trimming: 0 bases; J trimming: 3 bases; junction bases outside the gene matches: 8. The CDR3: CSARDRASGSYYNEQFF. The CDR3 bases are TGCAGTGCTAGAGATAGAGCTAGCGGGAGTTACTACAATGAGCAGTTCTTC.

This clonotype has ten or more counts. The rearrangement links TRBV20-1 to TRBJ2-5; D is ambiguous. The CDR3 extends over 11 amino acids. Looked up from germline, CDR1 is DFQATT and CDR2 is SNEGSKA (reference sequence). The V end lost 0 bases, the J end lost 5 bases, and 4 bases lay between the germline ends. The CDR3 nucleotides read TGCAGTGCTAGAGAATGGGAGACCCAGTACTTC. Residues: CSAREWETQYF.

This clonotype was found many times. The chain couples TRBV28 to TRBJ2-3, with TRBD1 identical over 7 bases. This CDR3 comprises 14 residues. Looked up from germline, CDR1 is MDHEN and CDR2 is SYDVKM. After removal of 6 bases from V and 0 bases from J, the junction contained 3 bases not matched to a gene. The CDR3 coding sequence is TGTGCCAGCAGCGTGACAGGGAGCACAGATACGCAGTATTTT. Its protein is CASSVTGSTDTQYF.

The CDR3 DNA follows: TGTGCCAGCAGTTATAAAGACTTGAAGCGGCGGCGAAATGAAAAACTGTTTTTT. Amino acids: CASSYKDLKRRRNEKLFF. V is TRBV6-5 and J is TRBJ1-4, with D uncertain. V dropped 3 bases and J dropped 5 bases, with 22 bases sitting between them. The CDR3 extends over 18 amino acids. Germline loops: CDR1 MNHEY, CDR2 SVGAGI.